This TCR beta chain originates from a study of CD8+ T cells in alopecia areata. Findings of the study overall: Scalp sample data also include resident alphabeta T cells from normal skin. Normal scalp showed lower clonality than lesional scalp, especially alopecia totalis/universalis.

As regards this clone: Its antigen remains unidentified.

After isolation, RNA underwent reverse transcription to generate cDNA as the sequencing template. Profiled with immunoSEQ multiplex PCR; TCRdb holds only in-frame clones, not every one. The sample lists 160,000 or so clones; around 71% were seen once. CDR1 SGHAT and CDR2 FQNNGV come from the germline V gene. CDR3 length: 16 amino acids. After removal of 3 bases from V and 3 bases from J, the junction contained 11 bases not matched to a gene. The sequencing used CD8+ T cells sorted from blood, collected at week 0. The chain links TRBV11-2 to TRBJ2-7; 7 bases align to TRBD1. This TCR was recovered from a human donor with alopecia areata. CDR3 sequence: CASSFTPEGQYYEQYF. The CDR3 DNA reads as TGTGCCAGCAGCTTCACTCCTGAGGGACAGTACTACGAGCAGTACTTC. The full variable domain, with the rest looked up from reference TRBV11-2 and TRBJ2-7, is EAGVAQSPRYKIIEKRQSVAFWCNPISGHATLYWYQQILGQGPKLLIQFQNNGVVDDSQLPKDRFSAERLKGVDSTLKIQPAKLEDSAVYLCASSFTPEGQYYEQYFGPGTRLTVT.